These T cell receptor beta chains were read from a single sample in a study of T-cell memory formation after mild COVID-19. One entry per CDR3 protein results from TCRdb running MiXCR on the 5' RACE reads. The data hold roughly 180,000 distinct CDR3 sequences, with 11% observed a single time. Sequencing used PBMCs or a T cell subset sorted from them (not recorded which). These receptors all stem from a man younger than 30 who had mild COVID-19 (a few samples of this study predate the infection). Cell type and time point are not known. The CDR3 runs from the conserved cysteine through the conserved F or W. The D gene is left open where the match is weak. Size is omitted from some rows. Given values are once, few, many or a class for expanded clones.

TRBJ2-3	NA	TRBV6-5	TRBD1	CASRYDRVVDTQYF
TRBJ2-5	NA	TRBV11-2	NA	CASSRLGQRDGGTQYF
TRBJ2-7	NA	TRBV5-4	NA	CASSFGGPVQYF
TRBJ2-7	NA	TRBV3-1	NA	CASRPHDSTYEQYF
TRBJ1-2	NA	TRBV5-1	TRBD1	CASSVDRGFPYGYTF
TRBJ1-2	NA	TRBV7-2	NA	CASSFTTGGYGYTF
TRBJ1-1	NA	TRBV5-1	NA	CASRAGTSNTEAFF
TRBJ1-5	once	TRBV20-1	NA	CSARADSNQPQHF
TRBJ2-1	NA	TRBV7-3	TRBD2	CASSFTGGAYNEQFF
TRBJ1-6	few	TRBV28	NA	CASSFSSASSYNSPLHF
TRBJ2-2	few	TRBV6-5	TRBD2	CASSYSGAGAGRGELFF
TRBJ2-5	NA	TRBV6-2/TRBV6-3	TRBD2	CAINRWGGKEETQYF
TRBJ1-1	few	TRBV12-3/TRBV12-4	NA	CASSLGVREFVAFF
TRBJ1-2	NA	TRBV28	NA	CASGPGGHYGYTF
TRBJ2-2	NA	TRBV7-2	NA	CASSPWGGQNTGELFF
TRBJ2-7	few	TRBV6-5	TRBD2	CASSNSLAGGHYEQYF
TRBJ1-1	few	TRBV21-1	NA	CASRPTVTEYTEAFF
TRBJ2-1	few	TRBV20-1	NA	CSASPSSSYNEQFF
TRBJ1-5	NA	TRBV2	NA	CASVGHKDQPQHF
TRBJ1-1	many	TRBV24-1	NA	CATSDTGTSEAFF
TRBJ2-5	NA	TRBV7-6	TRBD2	CASSPGLAGDSEETQYF
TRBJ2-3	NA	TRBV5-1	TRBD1	CASSLPGTGITDTQYF
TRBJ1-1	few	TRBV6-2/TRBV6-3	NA	CASSYPITGLNTEAFF
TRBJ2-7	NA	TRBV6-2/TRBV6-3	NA	CASSYTSRGLATYEQYF